These 25 T cell receptor beta chains share one sample of origin, sequenced in a study of tumor-infiltrating lymphocytes in primary liver carcinoma. Co-extracting RNA and DNA was done with roughly 17-33 mg of unsorted bulk tissue as input. From roughly 500 ng total RNA, TCR beta cDNA was generated with a primer in the constant region. Library construction for TCR beta comprised three nested multiplex PCR rounds performed with slightly modified ARM-PCR. Running roughly 10 cycles apiece, the first two PCR rounds relied on TRBV1-TRBV30 forward primers together with a C-beta reverse primer. TCRdb analysed the multiplex PCR reads with MiXCR anew, one entry per CDR3 protein. The sample has fewer than 50,000 distinct CDR3 sequences; around 80% are singletons. The sequencing sample was made of tumor-adjacent normal liver tissue. Receptors originate from a woman in her twenties or thirties with primary liver carcinoma and hepatitis B virus infection.

About this clonotype: Possible read error: a much larger clone is one base away. The chain is built from TRBV11-2 and TRBJ2-7, with D unclear. V shed 4 bases and J shed 10 bases, with 23 bases lying between them. The CDR3 has 15 amino acids. From germline, CDR1 is SGHAT and CDR2 FQNNGV. CDR3 DNA: TGTGCCAGCAGCTCCGGACGGCTTTACGCGCGCGATCAGTACTTC. Protein product: CASSSGRLYARDQYF.

The rearrangement links TRBV11-2 to TRBJ2-5; a weak D match, TRBD2 (5 bases). Trimming left V 5 bases short and J 3 bases short, with 19 bases between. CDR3 length: 16 residues. CDR1 and CDR2 (germline): SGHAT, FQNNGV. The CDR3 DNA sequence: TGTGCCAGCAGCGCAGGAACAAGCGGCGCGAAAGAGACCCAGTACTTC. This gives the protein CASSAGTSGAKETQYF.

With regard to this clonotype: In this CDR3 the conserved last residue, phenylalanine or tryptophan, is missing, so a read error is likely. The chain uses TRBV4-1 and TRBJ1-4, with 8 bases lining up with TRBD1. The CDR3 runs to 19 residues. In germline, CDR1 is MGHRA, CDR2 YSYEKL. CDR3 bases: TGTGCCAGCAGCCAAGACTTTACAGGGGGGAAAGCAACTAATGAAAAACTGTTTATT. Protein product: CASSQDFTGGKATNEKLFI.

This chain connects TRBV29-1 to TRBJ1-2; perhaps TRBD1 as D (5 bases). V lost 7 bases and J lost 2, with 11 bases in between. Germline-derived CDR1 and CDR2 are SQVTM and ANQGSEA. The CDR3 has 12 residues. Written as DNA, the CDR3 is TGCAGCGCGCGGGGGGTAAACTATGGCTACACCTTC. Its protein product is CSARGVNYGYTF. The full variable domain, with the rest looked up from reference TRBV29-1 and TRBJ1-2, is SAVISQKPSRDICQRGTSLTIQCQVDSQVTMMFWYRQQPGQSLTLIATANQGSEATYESGFVIDKFPISRPNLTFSTLTVSNMSPEDSSIYLCSARGVNYGYTFGSGTRLTVV.

Of note for this clonotype: A read error is likely, as this CDR3 ends without the conserved phenylalanine or tryptophan. The chain is built from TRBV6-2 or TRBV6-3 and TRBJ2-6, with D maybe TRBD1 (6 bases). The CDR3 is 15 amino acids. Germline-derived CDR1 and CDR2 are MNHEY and SVGEGT. V was cut by 5 bases and J by 0 bases, with 8 bases left in between. The CDR3 region has the DNA TGTGCCAGCAGTAACAGGGACTCTGGGGCCAACGTCCTGACTTAC. It is translated as CASSNRDSGANVLTY.

About this clonotype itself: With a much larger clone just one base away, this may be a read error. The chain uses TRBV11-2 and TRBJ2-7; D possibly uses TRBD1 or TRBD2 (5 bases each). The germline gives CDR1 SGHAT, CDR2 FQNNGV. The V gene lost 6 bases and the J gene lost 1 base, with 19 bases spanning the gap. The CDR3 spans 16 residues. The CDR3 sequence is CASRSPTGPSSYEQYF. The CDR3 region has the DNA TGTGCCAGCAGGTCCCCTACGGGACCGAGTTCCTACGAGCAGTACTTC.

A note on this clonotype: The junction departs from germline at one end; a sequencing error may be responsible. The rearrangement joins TRBV11-2 to TRBJ2-2, with D possibly being TRBD2 (5 bases). Germline CDR1 is SGHAT and CDR2 is FQNNGV. CDR3 length: 12 residues. This CDR3 is CVSSAEYGELFF. Here the CDR3 DNA reads TGTGTCAGTAGCGCGGAGTACGGGGAGCTATTTTTT.

This clonotype is medium-sized (0.01 to 0.1%) within its sample. The V gene is TRBV11-2, the J gene TRBJ2-7; 9 bases agree with TRBD1. CDR3 size: 17 residues. V was pared by 3 bases and J by 4 bases, with 13 bases of the junction left unmatched. Germline loops: CDR1 SGHAT, CDR2 FQNNGV. Here the CDR3 DNA reads TGTGCCAGCAGCTTTCATCCGGGACAGGGAAGGGGTTACGAGCAGTACTTC. Its translation: CASSFHPGQGRGYEQYF. Full variable domain (remainder filled in from reference TRBV11-2 and TRBJ2-7): EAGVAQSPRYKIIEKRQSVAFWCNPISGHATLYWYQQILGQGPKLLIQFQNNGVVDDSQLPKDRFSAERLKGVDSTLKIQPAKLEDSAVYLCASSFHPGQGRGYEQYFGPGTRLTVT.

A word on this clonotype: The final CDR3 position lacks the conserved phenylalanine or tryptophan, pointing to a likely read error. V usage is TRBV4-3 and J usage is TRBJ1-2; D gene unclear. V was cut by 7 bases and J by 4 bases, with 16 bases left in between. CDR3 length equals 14 residues. The V gene's germline CDR1 is LGHNA and CDR2 YSLEER. CDR3 DNA sequence: TGCGCCAGCAACGCTGAGGTGGAGATCTATGGCTACACCTCC. It encodes CASNAEVEIYGYTS.

This clonotype was seen more than once but under ten times. The chain couples TRBV27 to TRBJ2-7; no reliable D call. Germline loops: CDR1 MNHEY, CDR2 SMNVEV (reference sequence). Trimming stripped 5 bases from V and 0 bases from J, with 8 bases between. CDR3 size: 13 residues. The CDR3 DNA reads TGTGCCAGCAGTGTACAGCCCTCCTACGAGCAGTACTTC. It translates to CASSVQPSYEQYF.

J is TRBJ2-5 and V is TRBV11-2; D perhaps matches TRBD2 (7 bases). V was clipped by 5 bases and J by 3 bases, with 19 bases between them. CDR1 is SGHAT and CDR2 is FQNNGV in the germline V gene. This CDR3 has 16 residues. CDR3 DNA: TGTGCCAGCAGCACGAGAAGGGGGGGCGCGAAAGAGACCCAGTACTTC. This sequence encodes CASSTRRGGAKETQYF.

For this clonotype: Mismatch with germline at one junction end may stem from a read error. CDR3 residues: CSAQGRWNTEVFF. The CDR3 DNA follows: TGCAGCGCCCAGGGGAGGTGGAACACTGAAGTTTTCTTT. The V and J genes are TRBV29-1 and TRBJ1-1; D possibly corresponds to TRBD1 (6 bases). CDR3 size: 13 residues. Looked up from germline, CDR1 is SQVTM and CDR2 is ANQGSEA.

On this clonotype: No conserved phenylalanine or tryptophan is present at the end of the CDR3, so a read error is the likely explanation. This chain joins TRBV29-1 and TRBJ1-6; D ambiguous. The CDR3 contains 12 residues. V shed 4 bases and J shed 14 bases, with 15 bases lying between them. Germline values: CDR1 SQVTM, CDR2 ANQGSEA. CDR3 sequence (DNA): TGCAGCGTTGTCTCCTGTGAGGGATCCCTCCACTCT. It codes for CSVVSCEGSLHS.

The gene calls are TRBV4-1 and TRBJ2-1; TRBD2 might be the D (6 bases). Germline V gene sequence: CDR1 MGHRA, CDR2 YSYEKL. The V end lost 0 bases, the J end lost 8 bases, and 14 bases lay between the germline ends. CDR3 length: 15 amino acids. The CDR3 DNA reads TGCGCCAGCAGCCAAGATAGTCTAGCGAGGGATGAGCAGTTCTTC. Translation gives CASSQDSLARDEQFF.

Of note for this clonotype: The junction and the germline gene differ at one end; a read error may be behind it. V and J are TRBV7-9 and TRBJ2-3; 7 bases are shared with TRBD2. The germline V gene encodes CDR1 SEHNR and CDR2 FQNEAQ (reference sequence). This CDR3 contains 16 residues. CDR3 sequence: CASNLGGSGGTDTQYF. The CDR3 region has the DNA TGTGCCAGCAACTTAGGCGGGAGCGGGGGCACAGATACGCAGTATTTT.

This clonotype has only one observation. Without the conserved terminal phenylalanine or tryptophan, this CDR3 likely stems from a read error. V usage is TRBV4-2 and J usage is TRBJ2-3; D call uncertain. CDR3 length: 12 residues. The germline CDR1 and CDR2 sequences are LGHNA and YNFKEQ. The DNA for the CDR3 is TGTGGCAGCAGCCGAGGCACAGATACGCAGTATTAT. Translated, it gives CGSSRGTDTQYY.

As regards this clonotype: The junction departs from the called germline gene at one end, perhaps through a read error. As DNA, the CDR3 is TGCGCCAACAACTTAATTACCTACGAGCAGTACTTC. Protein: CANNLITYEQYF. The chain links TRBV11-2 to TRBJ2-7, with D uncertain. The CDR3 extends over 12 amino acids. Germline V lookup: CDR1 SGHAT, CDR2 FQNNGV.

On this clonotype itself: A junction end diverges from the germline sequence, so it may reflect a read error. CDR3 residues: CVSSQETGRFTSGKAGGTDTQYF. The DNA for the CDR3 is TGTGTCAGCAGCCAGGAGACAGGGAGGTTCACTAGCGGGAAGGCCGGGGGCACAGATACGCAGTATTTT. The V call is TRBV4-2, the J call TRBJ2-3; 10 nucleotides align to TRBD2. From germline, CDR1 is LGHNA and CDR2 YNFKEQ. The CDR3 runs 23 residues.

Points on this clonotype: Compared with germline, one end of the junction differs, possibly owing to a read error. The rearrangement links TRBV29-1 to TRBJ2-2; D perhaps matches TRBD2 (6 bases). In germline, CDR1 is SQVTM, CDR2 ANQGSEA. The CDR3 extends over 15 amino acids. In DNA, the CDR3 is TGCAGCGTTCGGTTTCGGGGAGGTAACACCGTGGAGCTGTTTTTT. Its protein is CSVRFRGGNTVELFF.

In the case of this clonotype: A junction end diverges from the germline sequence, so it may reflect a read error. This chain links TRBV29-1 with TRBJ2-2; D is ambiguous. The CDR3 has 13 amino acids. Per the germline V gene, CDR1 is SQVTM and CDR2 is ANQGSEA. The CDR3 bases are TGCAGTGGTGCCAACCTTGGCACCAGGGAGCTGTTTTTT. Amino acids: CSGANLGTRELFF.

V and J are TRBV11-2 and TRBJ2-3; D is unclear. This CDR3 has 11 amino acids. Germline lookup yields CDR1 SGHAT and CDR2 FQNNGV. The CDR3 nucleotides read TGTACCAATAGCTACACAGATACGCAGTATTTT. It is translated as CTNSYTDTQYF.

As concerns this clonotype: A read error may be the cause here, since a much bigger clone is one base away. The chain has TRBV28 and TRBJ2-5; perhaps TRBD1 as D (7 bases). The germline V and J ends were trimmed by 10 bases and 3 bases, with 30 bases remaining between them. The CDR3 is made up of 18 amino acids. Germline loops: CDR1 MDHEN, CDR2 SYDVKM. The DNA of the CDR3 is TGTGCCACGGTCCAGGCCGGCGGGACAGAATCATGGGAAGAGACCCAGTACTTC. This gives the protein CATVQAGGTESWEETQYF.

As for this clonotype: Its ends do not fully match the called genes, so a read error is possible. The chain employs TRBV11-2 and TRBJ2-7, with D uncertain. Germline V gene sequence: CDR1 SGHAT, CDR2 FQNNGV. The CDR3 covers 12 residues. DNA for the CDR3: TGTGTCAGCGCCTTACTCTCCTACGAGCAATACTTC. Amino acids: CVSALLSYEQYF.

This clonotype was recorded many times. The chain recombines TRBV6-6 with TRBJ2-7, with 11 bases aligning to TRBD1. V lost 2 bases, J lost 2 bases, and 5 bases stayed unmatched. The germline CDR1 and CDR2 sequences are MNHNY and SVGAGI (reference sequence). The CDR3 sequence is 16 residues long. The CDR3 bases are TGTGCCAGCAGTTACCAGCTGGGACAGGGGGCCTACGAGCAGTACTTC. It encodes CASSYQLGQGAYEQYF.

Comments on this clonotype: An end of the junction does not agree with germline; a read error may underlie this. J is TRBJ2-1 and V is TRBV29-1, with D tentatively TRBD1 or TRBD2 (5 bases each). The germline V gene has CDR1 SQVTM and CDR2 ANQGSEA. The CDR3 contains 12 residues. The CDR3: CSIEGRGREQFF. CDR3 nucleotide sequence: TGCAGCATTGAAGGAAGGGGACGGGAGCAGTTCTTC.